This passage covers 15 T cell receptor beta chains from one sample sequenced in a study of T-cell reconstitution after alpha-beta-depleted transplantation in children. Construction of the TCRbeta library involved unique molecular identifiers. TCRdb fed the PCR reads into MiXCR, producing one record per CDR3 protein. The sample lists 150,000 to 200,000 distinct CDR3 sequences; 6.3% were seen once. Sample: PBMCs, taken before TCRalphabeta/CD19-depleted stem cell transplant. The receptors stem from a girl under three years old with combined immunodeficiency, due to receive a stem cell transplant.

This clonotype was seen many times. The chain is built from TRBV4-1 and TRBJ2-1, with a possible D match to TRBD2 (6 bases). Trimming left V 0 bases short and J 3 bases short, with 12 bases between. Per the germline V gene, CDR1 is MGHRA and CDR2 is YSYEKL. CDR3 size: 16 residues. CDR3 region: CASSQDRGTLYNEQFF. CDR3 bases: TGCGCCAGCAGCCAAGATCGCGGGACTCTCTACAATGAGCAGTTCTTC.

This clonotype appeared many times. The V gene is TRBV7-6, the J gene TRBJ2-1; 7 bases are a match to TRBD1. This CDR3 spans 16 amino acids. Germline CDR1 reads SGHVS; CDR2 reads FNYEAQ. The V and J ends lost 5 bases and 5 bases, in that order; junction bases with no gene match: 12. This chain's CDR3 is CASSVAPGQLNNEQFF. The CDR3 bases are TGTGCCAGCAGCGTCGCCCCGGGACAGCTTAACAATGAGCAGTTCTTC.

CDR3 sequence (DNA): TGTGCCAGCTCACCCTCACTAGCGGGAGCGTTCAATGAGCAGTTCTTC. Translated, it gives CASSPSLAGAFNEQFF. The chain recombines TRBV18 with TRBJ2-1, with TRBD2 matching 11 bases. The CDR3 extends over 16 amino acids. Germline-derived CDR1 and CDR2 are KGHSH and LQKENI. V was clipped by 3 bases and J by 6 bases; unmatched bases: 7.

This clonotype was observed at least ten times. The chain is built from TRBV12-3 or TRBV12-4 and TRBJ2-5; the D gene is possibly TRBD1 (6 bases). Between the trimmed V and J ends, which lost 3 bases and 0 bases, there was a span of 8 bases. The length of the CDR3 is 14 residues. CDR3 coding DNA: TGTGCCAGCAGTTTTGGACAGTACCAAGAGACCCAGTACTTC. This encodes CASSFGQYQETQYF.

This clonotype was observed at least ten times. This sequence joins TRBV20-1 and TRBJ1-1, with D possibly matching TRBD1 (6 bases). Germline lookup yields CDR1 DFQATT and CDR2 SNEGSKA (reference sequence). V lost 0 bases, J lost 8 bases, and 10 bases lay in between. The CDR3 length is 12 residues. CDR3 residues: CSAREKTGEAFF. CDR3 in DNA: TGCAGTGCTAGAGAAAAAACAGGGGAAGCTTTCTTT.

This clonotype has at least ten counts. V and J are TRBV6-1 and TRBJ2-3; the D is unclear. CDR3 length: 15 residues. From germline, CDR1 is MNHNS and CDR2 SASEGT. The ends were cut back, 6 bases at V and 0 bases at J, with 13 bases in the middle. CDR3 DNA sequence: TGTGCCAGCAGCCTTAACTACGTTAGCACAGATACGCAGTATTTT. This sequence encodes CASSLNYVSTDTQYF.

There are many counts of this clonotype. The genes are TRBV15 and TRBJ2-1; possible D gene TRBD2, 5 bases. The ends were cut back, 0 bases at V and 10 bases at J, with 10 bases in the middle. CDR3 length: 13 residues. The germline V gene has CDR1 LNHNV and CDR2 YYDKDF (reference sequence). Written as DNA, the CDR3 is TGTGCCACCAGCAGAGATACGGGAAGGGAGCAGTTCTTC. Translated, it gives CATSRDTGREQFF. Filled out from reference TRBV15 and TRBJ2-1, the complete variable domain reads DAMVIQNPRYQVTQFGKPVTLSCSQTLNHNVMYWYQQKSSQAPKLLFHYYDKDFNNEADTPDNFQSRRPNTSFCFLDIRSPGLGDTAMYLCATSRDTGREQFFGPGTRLTVL.

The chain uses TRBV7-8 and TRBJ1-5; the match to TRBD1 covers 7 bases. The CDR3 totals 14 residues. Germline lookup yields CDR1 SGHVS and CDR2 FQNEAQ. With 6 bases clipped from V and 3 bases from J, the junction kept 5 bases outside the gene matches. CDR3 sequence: CASRAGGSNQPQHF. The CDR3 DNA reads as TGTGCCAGCAGAGCAGGGGGTTCCAATCAGCCCCAGCATTTT.

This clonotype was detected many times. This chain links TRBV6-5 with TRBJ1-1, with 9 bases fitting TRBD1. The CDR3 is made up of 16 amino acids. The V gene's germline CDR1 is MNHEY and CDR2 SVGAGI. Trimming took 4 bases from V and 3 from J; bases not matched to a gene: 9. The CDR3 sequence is CASSLRGTGRHTEAFF. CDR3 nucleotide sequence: TGTGCCAGCAGTTTAAGAGGGACAGGGAGGCACACTGAAGCTTTCTTT.

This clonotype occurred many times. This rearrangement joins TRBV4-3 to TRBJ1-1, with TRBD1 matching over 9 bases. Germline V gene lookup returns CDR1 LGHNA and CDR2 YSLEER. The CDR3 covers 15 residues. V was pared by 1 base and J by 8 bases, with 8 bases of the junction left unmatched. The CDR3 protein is CASSQGLSGTGEAFF. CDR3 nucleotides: TGCGCCAGCAGCCAAGGCCTTTCCGGGACAGGGGAAGCTTTCTTT.

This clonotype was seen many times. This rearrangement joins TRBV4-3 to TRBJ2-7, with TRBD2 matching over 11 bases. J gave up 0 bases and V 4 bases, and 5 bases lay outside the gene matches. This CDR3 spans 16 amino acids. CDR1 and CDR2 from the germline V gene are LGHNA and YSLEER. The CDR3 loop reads CASSLSSGRSSYEQYF. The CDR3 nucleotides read TGCGCCAGCAGCCTTTCTAGCGGGAGGTCCTCCTACGAGCAGTACTTC.

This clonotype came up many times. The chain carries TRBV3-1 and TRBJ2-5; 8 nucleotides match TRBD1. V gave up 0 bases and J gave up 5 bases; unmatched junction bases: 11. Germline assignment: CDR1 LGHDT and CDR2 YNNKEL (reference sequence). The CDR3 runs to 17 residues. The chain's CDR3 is CASSQDQWTGYGETQYF. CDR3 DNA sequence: TGTGCCAGCAGCCAAGATCAGTGGACAGGGTATGGGGAGACCCAGTACTTC.

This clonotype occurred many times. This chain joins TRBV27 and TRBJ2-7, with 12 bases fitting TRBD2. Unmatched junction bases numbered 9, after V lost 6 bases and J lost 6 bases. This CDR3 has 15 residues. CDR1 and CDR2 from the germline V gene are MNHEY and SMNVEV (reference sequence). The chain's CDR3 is CASRTSWTSGIEQYF. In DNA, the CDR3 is TGTGCCAGCAGGACTTCTTGGACTAGCGGGATCGAGCAGTACTTC.

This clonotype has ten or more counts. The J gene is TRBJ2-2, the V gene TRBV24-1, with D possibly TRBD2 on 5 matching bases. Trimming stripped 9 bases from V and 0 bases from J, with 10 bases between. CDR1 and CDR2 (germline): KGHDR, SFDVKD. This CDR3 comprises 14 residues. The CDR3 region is CATEGSTNTGELFF. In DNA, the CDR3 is TGTGCCACCGAGGGTTCTACGAACACCGGGGAGCTGTTTTTT.

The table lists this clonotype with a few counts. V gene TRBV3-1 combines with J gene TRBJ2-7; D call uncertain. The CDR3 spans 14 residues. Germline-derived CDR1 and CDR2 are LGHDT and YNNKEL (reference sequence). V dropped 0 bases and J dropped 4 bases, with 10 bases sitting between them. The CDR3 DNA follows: TGTGCCAGCAGCCAAGATGCCAGGCTGTACGAGCAGTACTTC. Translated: CASSQDARLYEQYF.